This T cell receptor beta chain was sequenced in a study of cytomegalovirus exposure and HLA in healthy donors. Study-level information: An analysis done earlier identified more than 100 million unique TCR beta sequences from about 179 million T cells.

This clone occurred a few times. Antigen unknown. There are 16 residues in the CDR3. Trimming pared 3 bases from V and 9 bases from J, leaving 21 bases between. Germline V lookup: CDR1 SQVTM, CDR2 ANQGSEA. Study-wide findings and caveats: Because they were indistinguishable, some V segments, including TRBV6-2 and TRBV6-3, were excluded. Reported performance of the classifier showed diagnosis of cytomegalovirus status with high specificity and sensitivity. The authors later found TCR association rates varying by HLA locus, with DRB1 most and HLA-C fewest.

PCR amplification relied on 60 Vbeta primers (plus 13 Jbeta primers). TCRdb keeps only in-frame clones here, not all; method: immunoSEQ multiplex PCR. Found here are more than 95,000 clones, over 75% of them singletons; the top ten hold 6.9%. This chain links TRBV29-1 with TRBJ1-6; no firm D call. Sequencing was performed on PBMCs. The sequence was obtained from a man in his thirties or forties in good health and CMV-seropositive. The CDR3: CSVECEGDHHVSPLHF. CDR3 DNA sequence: TGCAGCGTTGAGTGTGAGGGAGACCATCATGTTTCACCCCTCCACTTT.